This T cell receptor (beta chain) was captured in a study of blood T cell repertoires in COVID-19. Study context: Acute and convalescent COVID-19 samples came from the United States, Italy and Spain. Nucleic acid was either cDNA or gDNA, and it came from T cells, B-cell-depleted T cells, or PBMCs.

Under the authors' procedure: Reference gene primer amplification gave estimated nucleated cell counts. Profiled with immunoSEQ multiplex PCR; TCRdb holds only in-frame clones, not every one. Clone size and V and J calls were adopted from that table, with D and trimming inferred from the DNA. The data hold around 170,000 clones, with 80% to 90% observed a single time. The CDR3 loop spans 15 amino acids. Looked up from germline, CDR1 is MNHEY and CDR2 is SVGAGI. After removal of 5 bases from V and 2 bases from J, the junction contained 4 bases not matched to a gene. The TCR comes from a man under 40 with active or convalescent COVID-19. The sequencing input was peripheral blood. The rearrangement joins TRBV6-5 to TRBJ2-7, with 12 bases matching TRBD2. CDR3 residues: CASSPTSGGTYEQYF. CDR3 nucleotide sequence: TGTGCCAGCAGTCCGACTAGCGGGGGAACCTACGAGCAGTACTTC.